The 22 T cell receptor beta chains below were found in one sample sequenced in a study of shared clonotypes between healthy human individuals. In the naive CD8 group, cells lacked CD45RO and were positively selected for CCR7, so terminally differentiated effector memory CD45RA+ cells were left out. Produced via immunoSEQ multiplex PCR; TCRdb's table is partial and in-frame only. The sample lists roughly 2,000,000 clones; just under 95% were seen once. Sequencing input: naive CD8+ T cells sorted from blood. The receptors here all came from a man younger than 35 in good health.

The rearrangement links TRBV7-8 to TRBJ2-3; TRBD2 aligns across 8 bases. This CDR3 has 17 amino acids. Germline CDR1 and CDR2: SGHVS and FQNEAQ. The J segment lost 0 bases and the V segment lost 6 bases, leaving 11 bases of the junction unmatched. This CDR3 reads CASRMNSGEASTDTQYF. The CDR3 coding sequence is TGTGCCAGCAGGATGAATAGCGGGGAAGCTAGCACAGATACGCAGTATTTT.

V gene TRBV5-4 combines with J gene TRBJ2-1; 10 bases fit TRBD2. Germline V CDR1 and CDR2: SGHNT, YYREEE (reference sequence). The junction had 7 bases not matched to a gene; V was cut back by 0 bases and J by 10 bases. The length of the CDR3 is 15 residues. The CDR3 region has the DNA TGTGCCAGCAGCTTGGTCCTAGCGGGAGCGGGAGAGCAGTTCTTC. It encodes CASSLVLAGAGEQFF.

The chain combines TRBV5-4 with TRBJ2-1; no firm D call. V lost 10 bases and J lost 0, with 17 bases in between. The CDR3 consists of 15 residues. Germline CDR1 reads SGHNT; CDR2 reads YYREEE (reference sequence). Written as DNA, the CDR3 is TGTGCCCTGAAGTTGTCGGGTAGCTCCTACAATGAGCAGTTCTTC. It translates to CALKLSGSSYNEQFF. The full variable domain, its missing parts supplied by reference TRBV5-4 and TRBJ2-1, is ETGVTQSPTHLIKTRGQQVTLRCSSQSGHNTVSWYQQALGQGPQFIFQYYREEENGRGNFPPRFSGLQFPNYSSELNVNALELDDSALYLCALKLSGSSYNEQFFGPGTRLTVL.

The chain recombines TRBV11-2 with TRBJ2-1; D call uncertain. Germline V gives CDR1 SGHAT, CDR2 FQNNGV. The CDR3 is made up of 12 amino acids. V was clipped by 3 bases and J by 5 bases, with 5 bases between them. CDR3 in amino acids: CASSFWDNEQFF. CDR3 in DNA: TGTGCCAGCAGCTTTTGGGACAATGAGCAGTTCTTC.

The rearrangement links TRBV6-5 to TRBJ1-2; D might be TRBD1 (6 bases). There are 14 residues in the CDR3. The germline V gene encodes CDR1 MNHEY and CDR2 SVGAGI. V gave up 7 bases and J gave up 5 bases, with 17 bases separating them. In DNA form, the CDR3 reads TGTGCCAGCACCCCCCGGGGGGCTTTTTATGGCTACACCTTC. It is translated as CASTPRGAFYGYTF.

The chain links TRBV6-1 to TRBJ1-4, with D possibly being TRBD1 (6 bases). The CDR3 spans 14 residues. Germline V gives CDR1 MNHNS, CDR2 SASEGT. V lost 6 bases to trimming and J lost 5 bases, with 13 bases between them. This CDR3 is CASSRRGGNEKLFF. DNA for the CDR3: TGTGCCAGCAGCCGGAGGGGGGGAAATGAAAAACTGTTTTTT.

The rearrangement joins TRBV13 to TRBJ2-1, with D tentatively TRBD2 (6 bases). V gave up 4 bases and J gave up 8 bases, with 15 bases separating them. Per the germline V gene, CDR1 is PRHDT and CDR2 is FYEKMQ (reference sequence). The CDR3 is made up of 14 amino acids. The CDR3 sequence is CASSSTEGIDEQFF. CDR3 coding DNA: TGTGCCAGCAGCTCCACGGAGGGGATCGATGAGCAGTTCTTC.

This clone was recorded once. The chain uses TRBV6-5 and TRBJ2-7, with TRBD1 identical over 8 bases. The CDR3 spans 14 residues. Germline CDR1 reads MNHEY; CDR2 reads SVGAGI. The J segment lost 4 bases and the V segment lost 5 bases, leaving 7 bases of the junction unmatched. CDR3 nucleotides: TGTGCCAGCAGTGTGACAGGGGCGGAATACGAGCAGTACTTC. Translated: CASSVTGAEYEQYF.

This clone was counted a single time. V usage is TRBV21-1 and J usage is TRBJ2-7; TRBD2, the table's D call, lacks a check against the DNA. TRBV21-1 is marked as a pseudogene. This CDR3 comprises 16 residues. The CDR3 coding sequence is TGTGCCAGCAGCAAATGGTGTCCCCAAGTTAGCTACGAGCAGTACTTC. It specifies CASSKWCPQVSYEQYF.

CDR3 sequence: CASSSQGNSPLHF. The CDR3, as DNA: TGTGCCAGCAGTTCGCAGGGGAATTCACCCCTCCACTTT. The chain employs TRBV6-6 and TRBJ1-6, with D tentatively TRBD1 (6 bases). The CDR3 sequence is 13 residues long. V gave up 4 bases and J gave up 7 bases, with 8 bases separating them. The V gene's germline CDR1 is MNHNY and CDR2 SVGAGI (reference sequence).

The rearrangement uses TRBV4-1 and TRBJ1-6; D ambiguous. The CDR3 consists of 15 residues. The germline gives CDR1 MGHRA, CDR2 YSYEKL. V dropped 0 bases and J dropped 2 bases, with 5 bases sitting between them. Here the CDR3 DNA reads TGCGCCAGCAGCCAAGAGTCAGCCTATAATTCACCCCTCCACTTT. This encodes CASSQESAYNSPLHF.

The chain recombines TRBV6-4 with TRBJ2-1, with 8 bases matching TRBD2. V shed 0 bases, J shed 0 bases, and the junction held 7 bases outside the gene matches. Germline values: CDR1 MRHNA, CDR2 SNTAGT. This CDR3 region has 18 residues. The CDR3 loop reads CASSDSSLAGLSYNEQFF. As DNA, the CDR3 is TGTGCCAGCAGTGACTCGAGTCTAGCGGGTCTCTCCTACAATGAGCAGTTCTTC.

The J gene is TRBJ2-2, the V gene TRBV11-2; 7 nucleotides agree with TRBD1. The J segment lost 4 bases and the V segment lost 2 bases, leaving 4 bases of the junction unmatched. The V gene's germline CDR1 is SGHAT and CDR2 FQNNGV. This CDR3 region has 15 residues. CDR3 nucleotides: TGTGCCAGCAGCTTAACACCAGGGGGCACCGGGGAGCTGTTTTTT. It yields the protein CASSLTPGGTGELFF.

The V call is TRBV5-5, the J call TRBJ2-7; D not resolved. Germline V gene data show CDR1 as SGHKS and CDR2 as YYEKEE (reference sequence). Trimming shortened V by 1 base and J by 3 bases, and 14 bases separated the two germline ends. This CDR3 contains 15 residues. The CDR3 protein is CASSLSSPYYYEQYF. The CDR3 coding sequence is TGTGCCAGCAGCTTGTCGAGCCCCTATTACTACGAGCAGTACTTC.

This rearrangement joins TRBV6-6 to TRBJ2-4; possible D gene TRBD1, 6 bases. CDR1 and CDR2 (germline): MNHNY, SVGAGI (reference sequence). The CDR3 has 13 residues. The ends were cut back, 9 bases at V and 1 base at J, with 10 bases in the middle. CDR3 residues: CASLDRAKNIQYF. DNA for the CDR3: TGTGCCAGTCTAGACAGGGCCAAAAACATTCAGTACTTC.

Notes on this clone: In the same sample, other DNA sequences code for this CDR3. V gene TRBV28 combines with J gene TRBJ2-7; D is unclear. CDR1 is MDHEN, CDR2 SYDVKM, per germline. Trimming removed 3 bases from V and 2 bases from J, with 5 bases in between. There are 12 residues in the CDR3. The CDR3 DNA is TGTGCCAGCAGTTTTCGACCCTACGAGCAGTACTTC. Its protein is CASSFRPYEQYF.

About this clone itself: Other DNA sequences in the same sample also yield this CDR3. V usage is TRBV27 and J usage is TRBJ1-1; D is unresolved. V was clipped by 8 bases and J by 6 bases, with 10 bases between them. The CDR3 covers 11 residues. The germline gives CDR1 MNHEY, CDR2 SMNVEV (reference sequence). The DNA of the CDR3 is TGTGCCAGCTCTTCCGGGGCTGAAGCTTTCTTT. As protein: CASSSGAEAFF.

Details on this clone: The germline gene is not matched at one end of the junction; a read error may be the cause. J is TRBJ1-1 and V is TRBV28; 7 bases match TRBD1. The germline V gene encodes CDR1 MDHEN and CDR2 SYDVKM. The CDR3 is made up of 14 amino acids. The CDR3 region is CASTLAGGGVRVHF. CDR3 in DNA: TGTGCCAGCACCTTGGCAGGGGGTGGAGTCCGGGTCCACTTT.

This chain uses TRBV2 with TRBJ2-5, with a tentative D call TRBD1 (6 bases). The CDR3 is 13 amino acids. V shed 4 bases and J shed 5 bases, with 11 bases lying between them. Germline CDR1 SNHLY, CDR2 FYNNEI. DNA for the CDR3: TGTGCCAGCAGTGTCAGGGGCGGGGAGACCCAGTACTTC. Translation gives CASSVRGGETQYF.

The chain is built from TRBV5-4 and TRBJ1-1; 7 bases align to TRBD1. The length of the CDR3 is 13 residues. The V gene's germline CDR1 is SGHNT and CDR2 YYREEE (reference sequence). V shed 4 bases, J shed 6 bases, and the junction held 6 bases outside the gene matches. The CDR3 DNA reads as TGTGCCAGCAGCATCGACAGGGCGGCTGAAGCTTTCTTT. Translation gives CASSIDRAAEAFF.

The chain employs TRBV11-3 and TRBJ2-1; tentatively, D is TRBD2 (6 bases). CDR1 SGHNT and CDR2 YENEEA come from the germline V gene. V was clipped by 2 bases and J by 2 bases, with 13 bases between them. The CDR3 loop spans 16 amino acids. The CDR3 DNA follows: TGTGCCAGCAGCTTATCCGGGACTTCAGCCTACAATGAGCAGTTCTTC. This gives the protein CASSLSGTSAYNEQFF.

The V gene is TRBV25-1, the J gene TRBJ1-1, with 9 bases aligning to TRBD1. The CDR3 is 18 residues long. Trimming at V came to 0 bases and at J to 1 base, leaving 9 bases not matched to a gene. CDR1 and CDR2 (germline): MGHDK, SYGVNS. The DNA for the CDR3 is TGTGCCAGCAGTGAATATGGGACAGGGCGACTTAGGAACACTGAAGCTTTCTTT. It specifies CASSEYGTGRLRNTEAFF.